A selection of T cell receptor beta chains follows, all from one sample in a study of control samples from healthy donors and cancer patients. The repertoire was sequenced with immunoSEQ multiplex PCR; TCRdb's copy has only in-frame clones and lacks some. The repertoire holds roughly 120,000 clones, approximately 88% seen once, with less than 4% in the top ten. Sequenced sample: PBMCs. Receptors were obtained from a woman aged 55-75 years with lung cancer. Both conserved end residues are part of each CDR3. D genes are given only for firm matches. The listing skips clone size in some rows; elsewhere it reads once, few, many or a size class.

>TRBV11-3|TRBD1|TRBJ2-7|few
TGTGCCAGCAGGCCGGGACAGGGGGCTTCCTACGAGCAGTACTTC
CASRPGQGASYEQYF
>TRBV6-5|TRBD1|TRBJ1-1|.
TGTGCCAGCACGACAGGGCCCTCTGGTAAAGCTTTCTTT
CASTTGPSGKAFF
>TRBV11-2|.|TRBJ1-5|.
TGTGCCAGCAGCCAATGGGATAGCAATCAGCCCCAGCATTTT
CASSQWDSNQPQHF
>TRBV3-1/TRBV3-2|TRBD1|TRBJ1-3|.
TGTGCCAGCAGCCCAACGGCCGGGACAGGGGGTCGACTTGAAAACACCATATATTTT
CASSPTAGTGGRLENTIYF
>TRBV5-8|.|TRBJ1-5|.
TGTGCCAGCAGCCTTGGGTTAATCGGGGACGGAGTTTTTGGTCAGCCCCAGCATTTT
CASSLGLIGDGVFGQPQHF
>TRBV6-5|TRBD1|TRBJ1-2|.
TGTGCCAGCAGTTACTCGACAGGGGGCTATGGCTACACCTTC
CASSYSTGGYGYTF
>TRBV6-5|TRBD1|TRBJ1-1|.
TGTGCCAGCAGTTACAGGGGGCTGAACACTGAAGCTTTCTTT
CASSYRGLNTEAFF
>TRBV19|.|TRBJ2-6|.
TGTGCCAGCCGGGACACCTCCTCTGGGGCCAACGTCCTGACTTTC
CASRDTSSGANVLTF
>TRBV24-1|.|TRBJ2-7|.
TGTGCCACCAGTGATGCAGCCTGGGAGCAGTACTTC
CATSDAAWEQYF
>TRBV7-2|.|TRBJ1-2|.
TGTGCCAGCAGCCCCGGAGGGAATAACTATGGCTACACCTTC
CASSPGGNNYGYTF
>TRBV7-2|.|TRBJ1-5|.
TGTGCCAGCAGCTTGCGGGGTAACGGCGATCAGCCCCAGCATTTT
CASSLRGNGDQPQHF
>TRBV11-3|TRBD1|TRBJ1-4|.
TGTGCCAGCAGCTTAGATGGCCCGGGGACAGTATCGGAGGGGGAAAAACTGTTTTTT
CASSLDGPGTVSEGEKLFF
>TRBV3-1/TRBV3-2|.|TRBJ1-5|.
TGTGCCAGCAGCCAAGATGTCGGAGGGAACAATCAGCCCCAGCATTTT
CASSQDVGGNNQPQHF
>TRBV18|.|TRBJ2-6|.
TGTGCCAGCTCATCGACAGCTGGCTCTGGGGCCAACGTCCTGACTTTC
CASSSTAGSGANVLTF
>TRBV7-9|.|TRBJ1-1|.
TGTGCCAGCAGCGGTGGGCGGCGGAACACTGAAGCTTTCTTT
CASSGGRRNTEAFF
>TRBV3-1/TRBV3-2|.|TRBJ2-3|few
TGTGCCAGCAGCCAAGTGACCGCACGAGATACGCAGTATTTT
CASSQVTARDTQYF
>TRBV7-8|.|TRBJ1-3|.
TGTGCCAGCAGCCCGACAGGCAGACGGATTGGAAACACCATATATTTT
CASSPTGRRIGNTIYF
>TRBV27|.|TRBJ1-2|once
TGTGCCAGCAGTTTATCGGACAGCCTCTATGGCTACACCTTC
CASSLSDSLYGYTF
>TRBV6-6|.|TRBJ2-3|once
TGTGCCAGCAGTTCGGATTCCCCGGAGTATTTT
CASSSDSPEYF
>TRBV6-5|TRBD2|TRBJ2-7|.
TGTGCCAGCAGAAGACAACTAGCGGGAGTGGGAGAGCAGTACTTC
CASRRQLAGVGEQYF
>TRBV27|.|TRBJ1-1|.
TGTGCCAGCAGTTTAGATCCCCAGGGCTTCATGAACACTGAAGCTTTCTTT
CASSLDPQGFMNTEAFF
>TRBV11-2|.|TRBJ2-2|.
TGTGCCAGCAGCTTACCAACTAGACCTACCGGGGAGCTGTTTTTT
CASSLPTRPTGELFF
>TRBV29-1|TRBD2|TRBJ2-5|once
TGCAGCGTTGAGGAGCGGGGGACTTGGGCCCAGTACTTC
CSVEERGTWAQYF
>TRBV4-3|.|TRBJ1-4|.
TGCGCCAGCAGTCAAGCGGACGGAATTAATGAAAAACTGTTTTTT
CASSQADGINEKLFF
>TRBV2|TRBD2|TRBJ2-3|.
TGTGCCACGAAAGGTCTAGCGGGGCAGGCAGATACGCAGTATTTT
CATKGLAGQADTQYF
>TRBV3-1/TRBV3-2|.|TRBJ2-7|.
TGTGCCAGCAACGGAGAGTGGGAATATGATTATTTTTACGAGCAGTACTTC
CASNGEWEYDYFYEQYF
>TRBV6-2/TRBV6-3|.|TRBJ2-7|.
TGTGCCAGCAGTTGGCAGGAGAGCTCCTACGAGCAGTACTTC
CASSWQESSYEQYF
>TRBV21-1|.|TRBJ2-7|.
TGTGCCAGCAGCTCCAAGGGCCTAGCGGGGGGGTGCTCCTACGAGCAGTACTTC
CASSSKGLAGGCSYEQYF
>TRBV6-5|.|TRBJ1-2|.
TGTGCCAGCGCCACCGGGAATTCGGGGGGTGGCTACACCTTC
CASATGNSGGGYTF
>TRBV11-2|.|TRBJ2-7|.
TGTGCCAGCAGCGCAACAAATACCTACGAGCAGTACTTC
CASSATNTYEQYF
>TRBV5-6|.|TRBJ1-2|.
TGTGCCAGCAGCTCCTACAGCTATGGCTACACCTTC
CASSSYSYGYTF
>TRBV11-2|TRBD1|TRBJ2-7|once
TGTGCCAGCAGCTTAAGGGGGCGTACTGGTAGAGAGCAGTACTTC
CASSLRGRTGREQYF
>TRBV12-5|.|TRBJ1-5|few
TGTGCTAGTGGACCAGGGGGCAATCAGCCCCAGCATTTT
CASGPGGNQPQHF
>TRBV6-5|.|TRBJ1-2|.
TGTGCCACCCTAAATACGGTCCCAAACTATGGCTACACCTTC
CATLNTVPNYGYTF
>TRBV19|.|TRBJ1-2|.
TGTGCCAGTAGTACCCCCGGGACTGAGAACTATGGCTACACCTTC
CASSTPGTENYGYTF